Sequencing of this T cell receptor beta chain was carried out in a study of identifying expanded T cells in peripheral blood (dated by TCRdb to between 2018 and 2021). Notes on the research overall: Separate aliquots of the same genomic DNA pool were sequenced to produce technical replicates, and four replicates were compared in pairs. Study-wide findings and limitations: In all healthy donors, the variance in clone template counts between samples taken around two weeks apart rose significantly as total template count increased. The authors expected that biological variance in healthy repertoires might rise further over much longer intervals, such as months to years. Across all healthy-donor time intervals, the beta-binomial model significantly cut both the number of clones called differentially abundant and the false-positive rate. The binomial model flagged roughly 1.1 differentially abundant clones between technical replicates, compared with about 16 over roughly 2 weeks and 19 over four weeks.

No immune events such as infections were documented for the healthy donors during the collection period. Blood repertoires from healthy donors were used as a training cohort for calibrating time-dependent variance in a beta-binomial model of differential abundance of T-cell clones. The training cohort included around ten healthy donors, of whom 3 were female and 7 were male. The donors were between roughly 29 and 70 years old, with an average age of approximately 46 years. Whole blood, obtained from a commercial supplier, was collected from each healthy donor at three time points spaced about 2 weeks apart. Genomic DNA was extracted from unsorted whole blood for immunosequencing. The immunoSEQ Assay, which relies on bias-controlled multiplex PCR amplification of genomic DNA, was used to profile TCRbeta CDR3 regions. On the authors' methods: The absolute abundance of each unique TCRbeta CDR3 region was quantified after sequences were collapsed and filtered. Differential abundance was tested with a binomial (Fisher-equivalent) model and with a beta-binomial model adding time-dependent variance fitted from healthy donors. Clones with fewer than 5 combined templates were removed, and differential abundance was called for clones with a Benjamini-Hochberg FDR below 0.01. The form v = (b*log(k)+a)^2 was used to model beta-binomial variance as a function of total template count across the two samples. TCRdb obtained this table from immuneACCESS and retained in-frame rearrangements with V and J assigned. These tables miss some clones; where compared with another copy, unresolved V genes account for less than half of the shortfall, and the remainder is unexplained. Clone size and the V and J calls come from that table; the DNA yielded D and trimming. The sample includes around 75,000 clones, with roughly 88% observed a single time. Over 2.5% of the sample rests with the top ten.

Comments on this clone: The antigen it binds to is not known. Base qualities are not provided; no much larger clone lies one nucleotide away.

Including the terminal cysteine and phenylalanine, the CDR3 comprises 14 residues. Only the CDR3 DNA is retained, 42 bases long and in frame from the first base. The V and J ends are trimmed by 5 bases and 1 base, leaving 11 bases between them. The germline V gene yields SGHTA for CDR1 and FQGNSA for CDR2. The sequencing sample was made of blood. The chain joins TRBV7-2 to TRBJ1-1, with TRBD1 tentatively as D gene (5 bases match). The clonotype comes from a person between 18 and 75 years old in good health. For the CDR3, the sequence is CASSPSGQNTEAFF. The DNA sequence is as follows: TGTGCCAGCAGCCCCTCCGGACAGAACACTGAAGCTTTCTTT.